This T cell receptor beta chain was found in a study of radiation and T cells in renal cell carcinoma (TCRdb year 2020). In the study overall: The samples were drawn from a clinical trial, where primary renal cell carcinomas were treated with 15 Gy of stereotactic body radiation therapy and then removed by nephrectomy 4 weeks afterward. A total of 50 or so samples underwent TCR beta sequencing, made up of approximately 26 tumors and some 27 peripheral blood samples. In the 45 to 65 samples combined, about 4 million unique CDR3 nucleotide sequences were found, encoding 2 million to 3 million unique CDR3 amino acid sequences. On the study overall, not on this receptor specifically: Because no pretreatment tumor biopsies were available, whether clonotypes were present in the tumor at baseline could not be determined. Dynamics of the blood repertoire were not tracked past 4 weeks after treatment. With a single-armed trial design, the study had no way to address how radiation dose or scheduling affects the TCR repertoire. In blood, the top tumor clonotypes increased between baseline and 2 weeks post-radiation and then shrank by 4 weeks, which suggests that tumor-resident clones expanded only transiently.

A word on this clone: It has no known antigen specificity. The input lacks base qualities; no much larger clone sits a single base away.

Taken from cysteine to phenylalanine, the CDR3 has 14 residues. Only the CDR3 DNA stays, 42 bases, in frame from base 1. The junction shows trimming of 3 bases on V and 8 bases on J, plus 15 bases between the germline ends. CDR1 and CDR2 are read off the germline V gene as LGHNA and YNFKEQ. The immunoSEQ kit was used, according to the manufacturer's recommendations, to generate TCR beta libraries from genomic DNA. Library preparation used a first multiplex PCR with proprietary primers, then a second PCR adding unique barcodes, with bead cleanups after each round. A positive control reaction and a negative control reaction, both provided in the kit, were run with every batch of samples. The final libraries were assessed on an Agilent 4200 TapeStation D1000 ScreenTape, pooled by volume, and quantified by qPCR. Sequencing was performed on an Illumina NextSeq500 with a MidOutput 150-cycle cartridge, and 156 Read1 and 15 Index1 cycles were run with kit custom primers. The pooled library was loaded at about 0.93 pM with about 20% PhiX control spiked in. The study's own analysis went as follows. The vendor-processed data were analyzed in R, and a clonotype was defined as all T cells that share the same CDR3 nucleotide sequence. In the clone abundance analyses, frequencies in each sample were normalized to that sample's 10,000 most abundant clones. Public T cell clones, averaging fewer than five per sample, were removed before analysis. A difference in abundance of at least 32-fold between compartments was used to define tumor-enriched and baseline blood-enriched clonotypes. A beta-binomial differential abundance model was applied to find clonotypes that expanded or contracted between blood time points. The Baroni-Urbani and Buser coefficient was used to measure tumor-blood repertoire similarity, and groups were compared with two-tailed Wilcoxon tests in R. The source is immuneACCESS, and TCRdb retained only in-frame sequences with V and J called. Part of the clones is not carried over; for the studies checked, unresolved V genes explain less than half of this, and the remainder is unexplained. V and J calls and clone size are given by that table; D and trimming were obtained from the DNA. The sample data list some 75,000 clones, and 82% of these were observed just once. 5.8% of the sample belongs to the ten largest clones.

Reading the label with the study, this specimen's time point is: blood 2 weeks post-SBRT. Read against the paper, the sample's treatment or condition label means: 15 Gy SBRT to primary tumor, nephrectomy 4 weeks later. To follow tumor-enriched clonotypes, serial peripheral blood was collected from radiation-treated patients at baseline and at 2 weeks and 4 weeks after SBRT. Renal cell carcinoma with clear cell pathology was present in all patients. Genomic DNA for TCR sequencing was prepared using the QIAamp DNA Blood Mini Kit (Qiagen). The analyses included only samples that passed all quality control checks.

The sequenced sample was blood, obtained from a patient whose treatment included radiotherapy and nephrectomy. This sequence uses TRBV4-2 and TRBJ2-3, with no confident D gene call. The receptor was derived from a man between 60 and 70 years old with renal cell carcinoma. At the DNA level, the sequence is TGTGCCAGCAGCCAGCAACTCACACGCAGTACGCAGTATTTT. This sequence encodes CASSQQLTRSTQYF.